Listed below are T cell receptor beta chains from one sample, sequenced in a study of T cells after yellow fever vaccination. TCRdb recomputed calls from the 5' RACE reads with MiXCR, one row per CDR3 protein. The sample shows some 400,000 distinct CDR3 sequences, 18% of them seen only once. The source was PBMCs, collected before the yellow fever booster vaccination. These receptors were obtained from a man aged 18 to 29 who received the YFV17D yellow fever vaccine. The CDR3 runs from the conserved cysteine through the conserved F or W. The D gene is left open where the match is weak. Clone size is shown for a subset of rows, as once, few, many or a class of expanded clone.

D,V,size,J,DNA,CDR3
.,TRBV12-3/TRBV12-4,few,TRBJ2-7,TGTGCCAGCAGTTTAAAGGGCCACTCCCACTACGAGCAGTACTTC,CASSLKGHSHYEQYF
TRBD1,TRBV20-1,few,TRBJ1-5,TGCAGTGCTAGAGATAAAAAGGGCAGGGGGGATCAGCCCCAGCATTTT,CSARDKKGRGDQPQHF
TRBD2,TRBV25-1,.,TRBJ2-7,TGTGCCAGCAGTGAATATCCTAGCGGGGGATACTCCTACGAGCAGTACTTC,CASSEYPSGGYSYEQYF
.,TRBV27,few,TRBJ2-6,TGTGCCAGCAGTTTAAGGTTTTCTGGGGCCAACGTCCTGACTTTC,CASSLRFSGANVLTF
.,TRBV12-3/TRBV12-4,.,TRBJ2-4,TGTGCCAGCAGTTTCGAGGGAGGCATTCAGTACTTC,CASSFEGGIQYF
TRBD1,TRBV19,few,TRBJ1-5,TGTGCCAGTAGTTTCGACAGGGTCTATAGCAATCAGCCCCAGCATTTT,CASSFDRVYSNQPQHF
TRBD2,TRBV10-2,.,TRBJ2-2,TGCGCCAGCGGCCAACTAGCGGGGGGGCCGAAACCGAACACCGGGGAGCTGTTTTTT,CASGQLAGGPKPNTGELFF
TRBD1,TRBV5-1,.,TRBJ1-2,TGCGCCAGCAGCTTGGAGACAGGGAAGGAGTATGGCTACACCTTC,CASSLETGKEYGYTF
TRBD2,TRBV25-1,.,TRBJ2-5,TGTGCCAGCAGTGAATTTTGGGGGGGGCAAGAGACCCAGTACTTC,CASSEFWGGQETQYF
TRBD1,TRBV6-5,.,TRBJ1-2,TGTGCCAGCAGTTATTTGCGGACAGGTGGCTACACCTTC,CASSYLRTGGYTF
TRBD2,TRBV10-3,.,TRBJ2-5,TGTGCCATCAGTACGGGACTAGCGGGTCCGGGGACCCAGTACTTC,CAISTGLAGPGTQYF
TRBD1,TRBV5-1,.,TRBJ1-1,TGCGCCAGCAGCCAGAGGACAGGGGGATACATGAACACTGAAGCTTTCTTT,CASSQRTGGYMNTEAFF
TRBD1,TRBV20-1,many,TRBJ1-1,TGCAGTGCCCCAAATCCACAGGGGCCCACTGAAGCTTTCTTT,CSAPNPQGPTEAFF
.,TRBV4-3,.,TRBJ2-3,TGCGCCAGCAGCCTGACAGGAGTGATCCCAGATACGCAGTATTTT,CASSLTGVIPDTQYF
TRBD2,TRBV20-1,.,TRBJ2-7,TGCAGTGCTAGGAGCGGGGCGCGGCAGTACTTC,CSARSGARQYF
TRBD1,TRBV6-5,few,TRBJ1-1,TGTGCCAGCAGTAGACCGGGACAGCTAGTAACCACTGAAGCTTTCTTT,CASSRPGQLVTTEAFF
.,TRBV29-1,.,TRBJ2-7,TGCAGCGTTGCCTTCCCAGAACTCTCTGAGCAGTACTTC,CSVAFPELSEQYF
.,TRBV5-5,few,TRBJ1-5,TGTGCCAGCAGCCTCCAGCCTTATAGCAATCAGCCCCAGCATTTT,CASSLQPYSNQPQHF
.,TRBV4-1,.,TRBJ2-2,TGCGCCAGCAGCCAGGGGGAAGCGAACACCGGGGAGCTGTTTTTT,CASSQGEANTGELFF
TRBD1,TRBV5-1,.,TRBJ1-2,TGCGCCAGCAGCCAAGGACAGGGGGCGGTTTCGGATGGCTACACCTTC,CASSQGQGAVSDGYTF
TRBD1,TRBV27,.,TRBJ1-5,TGTGCCAGCAGTATAGCATTGCCACAGGGGTATAGCAATCAGCCCCAGCATTTT,CASSIALPQGYSNQPQHF
.,TRBV6-5,.,TRBJ1-2,TGTGCCAGCAGTTACTCGATCGAACCGGGGGGCTACACCTTC,CASSYSIEPGGYTF
.,TRBV29-1,.,TRBJ2-1,TGCAGCGTTGAAATGATTTACAATGAGCAGTTCTTC,CSVEMIYNEQFF
.,TRBV6-5,few,TRBJ1-1,TGTGCCAGCAGTTACTCTCGGGCAGGGACGAGCACTGAAGCTTTCTTT,CASSYSRAGTSTEAFF
.,TRBV5-6,.,TRBJ2-2,TGTGCCAGCGGGGGACACCCAGAATTGGAGCTGTTTTTT,CASGGHPELELFF
.,TRBV5-5,.,TRBJ1-3,TGTGCCAGCAGCTTGGTCTGGGCTGGAAACACCATATATTTT,CASSLVWAGNTIYF
.,TRBV5-1,few,TRBJ2-3,TGTGCCAGCAGCTTATCAAGTAGCACAGATACGCAGTATTTT,CASSLSSSTDTQYF
TRBD2,TRBV7-2,.,TRBJ2-3,TGTGCCAGCGTAGCGGGGGACACAGATACGCAGTATTTT,CASVAGDTDTQYF
.,TRBV7-2,.,TRBJ1-1,TGTGCCAGCAGCTTAGCGGGGACAACGAACACTGAAGCTTTCTTT,CASSLAGTTNTEAFF
TRBD2,TRBV9,.,TRBJ2-5,TGTGCCAGCAGCGGGGGAGGGGCTAGCGGGGAAGAGACCCAGTACTTC,CASSGGGASGEETQYF